Following are 13 T cell receptor beta chains from one sample sequenced in a study of neoadjuvant anti-PD-1 for oral cavity cancer. Time point here: after neoadjuvant nivolumab, at surgical resection. The method was immunoSEQ multiplex PCR; TCRdb's version includes in-frame clones alone and lacks a portion of them. Seen here are fewer than 8,000 clones, roughly 60% observed once, and the top ten hold approximately 3%. This material consisted of PBMCs, taken after nivolumab (anti-PD-1) treatment. The receptor set was obtained from a person aged 35 to 85 with oral cavity squamous cell carcinoma.

The rearrangement links TRBV15 to TRBJ1-5; a possible D gene is TRBD1 (5 bases). The CDR3 is made up of 15 amino acids. Germline V gene lookup returns CDR1 LNHNV and CDR2 YYDKDF (reference sequence). V was pared by 0 bases and J by 4 bases, with 10 bases between. The CDR3, as DNA: TGTGCCACCAGCAGAGATGAGGGGAATAATCAGCCCCAGCATTTT. It specifies CATSRDEGNNQPQHF.

This clone has only one observation. The chain is built from TRBV5-5 and TRBJ2-5; D not resolved. Trimming pared 3 bases from V and 2 bases from J, leaving 8 bases between. The germline V gene has CDR1 SGHKS and CDR2 YYEKEE (reference sequence). The CDR3 is 13 amino acids. The CDR3 nucleotides are TGTGCCAGCAGCTCCGACACGCAAGAGACCCAGTACTTC. Translated: CASSSDTQETQYF.

The V gene is TRBV7-2, the J gene TRBJ1-4, with 9 bases lining up with TRBD1. CDR3 length equals 14 residues. J gave up 7 bases and V 3 bases, and 3 bases lay outside the gene matches. Germline V gene data show CDR1 as SGHTA and CDR2 as FQGNSA. DNA of the CDR3: TGTGCCAGCAGCTTGGGACAGGGAGGTGAAAAACTGTTTTTT. Its protein product is CASSLGQGGEKLFF.

The chain uses TRBV19 and TRBJ1-4; the D is unclear. Trimming removed 6 bases at V and 7 bases at J, with 12 bases between. The CDR3 runs to 13 residues. Germline CDR1 reads LNHDA; CDR2 reads SQIVND (reference sequence). CDR3 nucleotide sequence: TGTGCCAGTAGCCCGCGAGATACTGAAAAACTGTTTTTT. It encodes CASSPRDTEKLFF.

V usage is TRBV6-9 and J usage is TRBJ2-7; D remains ambiguous. The CDR3 loop spans 14 amino acids. Germline CDR1 is MNHGY and CDR2 is SVAAGI. V was trimmed by 3 bases and J by 4 bases, leaving 13 bases between them. This CDR3 is CASSYGRKPYEQYF. The CDR3 DNA reads as TGTGCCAGCAGTTACGGGCGGAAACCTTACGAGCAGTACTTC.

The gene calls are TRBV10-3 and TRBJ2-2, with D possibly being TRBD1 (5 bases). Trimming stripped 5 bases from V and 6 bases from J, with 13 bases between. The CDR3 runs 14 residues. Germline V gene data show CDR1 as ENHRY and CDR2 as SYGVKD. CDR3 DNA sequence: TGTGCCATCAGTTGGCAGGGCCGGGCCGGGGAGCTGTTTTTT. This sequence encodes CAISWQGRAGELFF.

The V gene is TRBV21-1, the J gene TRBJ2-7; the tabulated D call, TRBD1, remains unverified against the DNA. TRBV21-1 is classified as a pseudogene. The CDR3 consists of 15 residues. The CDR3 bases are TGTGCCAGCAGCAAAGTAGACAGGGTTTCCTACGAGCAGTACTTC. Amino acid sequence: CASSKVDRVSYEQYF.

On this clone: The junction does not match germline at one end; this may be a read error. The chain uses TRBV2 and TRBJ2-5; 9 nucleotides align to TRBD1. The germline CDR1 and CDR2 sequences are SNHLY and FYNNEI. The CDR3 loop spans 14 amino acids. CDR3 protein: CASRTQGAQGTQYF. Here the CDR3 DNA reads TGTGCCAGCAGAACACAGGGGGCGCAAGGGACCCAGTACTTC.

This sequence joins TRBV6-5 and TRBJ1-6; D is possibly TRBD1 (6 bases). Germline values: CDR1 MNHEY, CDR2 SVGAGI. V was clipped by 6 bases and J by 6 bases, with 18 bases between them. The CDR3 has 16 amino acids. The CDR3 spells CASSYPRGLGNSPLHF. The CDR3 DNA is TGTGCCAGCAGCTACCCGAGGGGGTTGGGTAATTCACCCCTCCACTTT.

CDR3 residues: CASSQGGSFANTGELFF. Written as DNA, the CDR3 is TGCGCCAGCAGCCAGGGGGGGTCGTTCGCGAACACCGGGGAGCTGTTTTTT. J is TRBJ2-2 and V is TRBV4-1; 7 positions agree with TRBD2. CDR1 MGHRA and CDR2 YSYEKL come from the germline V gene. The trim removed 3 bases at V and 0 bases at J, leaving 7 bases unmatched. This CDR3 is 17 amino acids long.

This sequence joins TRBV2 and TRBJ1-2; D is possibly TRBD1 (5 bases). Germline assignment: CDR1 SNHLY and CDR2 FYNNEI. Trimming cost V 7 bases and J 10 bases, with 22 bases left between them. The CDR3 spans 14 residues. CDR3 nucleotides: TGTGCCAGCACAAAGGCCGGGACGTCGGGAGACTACACCTTC. Residues: CASTKAGTSGDYTF.

This clone appeared once. The gene calls are TRBV6-1 and TRBJ1-6; D is uncertain. There are 16 residues in the CDR3. CDR1 and CDR2 from the germline V gene are MNHNS and SASEGT. The ends were cut back, 1 base at V and 7 bases at J, with 14 bases in the middle. The CDR3: CASSEEGHGRNSPLHF. CDR3 nucleotides: TGTGCCAGCAGTGAAGAGGGTCATGGGCGGAATTCACCCCTCCACTTT.

This CDR3 is CASTYPGGNTEAFF. The CDR3 DNA reads TGTGCCAGCACCTACCCGGGCGGGAACACTGAAGCTTTCTTT. V is TRBV6-5 and J is TRBJ1-1; D gene ambiguous. The V and J ends lost 7 bases and 1 base respectively, with 13 bases between them. CDR3 size: 14 residues. The germline CDR1 and CDR2 sequences are MNHEY and SVGAGI.